These 2 T cell receptor beta chains share one sample of origin, sequenced in a study of spatial heterogeneity in lung cancer (dated by TCRdb to the late 2010s). This specimen's time point label, interpreted: sample taken at primary tumor resection. Without any cell sorting, TCR sequencing was performed on whole RNA extracted either from tumor and nontumor lung tissue or from cryopreserved PBMC samples. Libraries were prepared through 5' RACE. The sequencer was a NextSeq 500. TCRdb ran its own pipeline on the public reads, namely fastp trimming at Q25 and MiXCR clone calling, and kept in-frame beta chains. CDR3 protein sequences are deduplicated, and each keeps its most common genes and DNA. For this sample there are roughly 40,000 distinct CDR3 sequences; roughly 7.1% appear just once. The biggest ten clones account for 43% of the sample. The material was PBMCs, obtained at surgery. Receptors originate from a female donor with early-stage non-small cell lung cancer.

This rearrangement joins TRBV3-1 to TRBJ1-5; 8 positions match TRBD1. V shed 7 bases, J shed 0 bases, and the junction held 5 bases outside the gene matches. This CDR3 spans 15 amino acids. Germline V gene sequence: CDR1 LGHDT, CDR2 YNNKEL (reference sequence). The CDR3 DNA sequence: TGTGCCAGCAAAGGGACAGGAGATAGCAATCAGCCCCAGCATTTT. It yields the protein CASKGTGDSNQPQHF.

This clonotype was counted ten times or more. This chain joins TRBV20-1 and TRBJ1-5, with 12 bases that match TRBD1. The CDR3 consists of 15 residues. The V gene end was trimmed by 3 bases and the J gene end by 6 bases; junction bases not matched to a gene: 6. Per the germline V gene, CDR1 is DFQATT and CDR2 is SNEGSKA (reference sequence). The CDR3, as DNA: TGCAGTGCTAGGCCGGGACAGGGGGCATCTCAGCCCCAGCATTTT. The encoded protein is CSARPGQGASQPQHF.